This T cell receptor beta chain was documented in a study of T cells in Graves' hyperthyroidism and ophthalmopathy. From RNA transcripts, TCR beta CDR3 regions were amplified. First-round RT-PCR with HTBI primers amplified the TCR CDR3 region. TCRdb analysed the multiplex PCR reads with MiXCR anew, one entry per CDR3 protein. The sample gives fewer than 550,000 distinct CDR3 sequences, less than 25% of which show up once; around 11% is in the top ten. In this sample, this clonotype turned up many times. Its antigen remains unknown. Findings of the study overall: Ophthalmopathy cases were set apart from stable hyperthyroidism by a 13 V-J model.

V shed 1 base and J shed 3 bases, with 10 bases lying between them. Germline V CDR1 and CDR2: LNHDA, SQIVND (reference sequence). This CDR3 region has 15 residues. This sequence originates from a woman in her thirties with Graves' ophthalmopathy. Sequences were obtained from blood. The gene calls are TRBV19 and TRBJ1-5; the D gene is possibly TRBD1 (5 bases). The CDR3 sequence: CASSIGGRANQPQHF. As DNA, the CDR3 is TGTGCCAGTAGTATAGGGGGCAGGGCCAATCAGCCCCAGCATTTT.